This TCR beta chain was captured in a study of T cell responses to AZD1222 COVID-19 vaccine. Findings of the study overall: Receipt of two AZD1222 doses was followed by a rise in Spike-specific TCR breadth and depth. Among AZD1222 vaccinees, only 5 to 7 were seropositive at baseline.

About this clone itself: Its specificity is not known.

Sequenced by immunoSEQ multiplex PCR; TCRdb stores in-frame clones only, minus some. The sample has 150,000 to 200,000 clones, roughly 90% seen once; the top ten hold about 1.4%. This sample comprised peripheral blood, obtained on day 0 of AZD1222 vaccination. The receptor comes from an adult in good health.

CDR3 amino acids: CASSLVARDISTGYTF. The DNA for the CDR3 is TGTGCCAGCAGCTTAGTTGCTCGGGATATATCCACGGGCTACACCTTC. V usage is TRBV7-9 and J usage is TRBJ1-2; no definite D call. CDR3 length equals 16 residues. Trimming shortened V by 1 base and J by 8 bases, and 20 bases separated the two germline ends. In germline, CDR1 is SEHNR, CDR2 FQNEAQ (reference sequence). Full variable domain (outside the CDR3, taken from reference TRBV7-9 and TRBJ1-2): DTGVSQNPRHKITKRGQNVTFRCDPISEHNRLYWYRQTLGQGPEFLTYFQNEAQLEKSRLLSDRFSAERPKGSFSTLEIQRTEQGDSAMYLCASSLVARDISTGYTFGSGTRLTVV.